A selection of T cell receptor beta chains follows, all from one sample in a study of blood T cell repertoires in COVID-19. Method: immunoSEQ multiplex PCR; TCRdb's copy keeps in-frame clones and lacks some. The data show around 200,000 clones, approximately 86% seen once. Sequenced: peripheral blood. These receptors came from a man in his forties or fifties with active or convalescent COVID-19. CDR3s include the opening cysteine and the closing phenylalanine or tryptophan. A D gene is named only where the DNA matches it firmly. Clone size is not always given. Where it is, it says once, few, many or a class for expanded clones.

TRBJ1-3,-,-,TRBV7-2,TGTGCCAGCAGCTTAGGGACAGTAAGCGCTGGAAACACCATATATTTT,CASSLGTVSAGNTIYF
TRBJ2-4,-,-,TRBV7-9,TGTGCCAGCAGCTTAGGAGGGGGACGGACCAAAAACATTCAGTACTTC,CASSLGGGRTKNIQYF
TRBJ1-2,TRBD1,-,TRBV10-3,TGTGCCATCAAAGGACAGGGGGCCGATGGCTACACCTTC,CAIKGQGADGYTF
TRBJ2-7,TRBD1,-,TRBV9,TGTGCCAGCAGCCGCCCGGGACAGGGTGGCGAGCAGTACTTC,CASSRPGQGGEQYF
TRBJ1-6,TRBD1,-,TRBV7-2,TGTGCCAGCAGCTCGCTCCGGGACAGAAATTCACCCCTCCACTTT,CASSSLRDRNSPLHF
TRBJ1-5,TRBD1,-,TRBV28,TGTGCCAGCAGCAAAGACAGGGGAGGGAATCAGCCCCAGCATTTT,CASSKDRGGNQPQHF
TRBJ2-7,-,-,TRBV3-1/TRBV3-2,TGTGCCAGCAGCCGAGGGGGTCAGGCCTACGAGCAGTACTTC,CASSRGGQAYEQYF
TRBJ2-7,TRBD1,-,TRBV5-1,TGCGCCAGCAGCTTGGAGGGGGCGGTCAGGTACGAGCAGTACTTC,CASSLEGAVRYEQYF
TRBJ1-6,TRBD1,few,TRBV30,TGTGCCTGGAGTGTCATCTTCGGGACAGATAATTCACCCCTCCACTTT,CAWSVIFGTDNSPLHF
TRBJ2-2,TRBD1,-,TRBV19,TGTGCCAGCCACAGGGGGTTCAACCCCGGGGAGCTGTTTTTT,CASHRGFNPGELFF
TRBJ2-3,TRBD2,-,TRBV7-3,TGTGCCAGCAGCTTATTAGCGGGGGGTACCACAGATACGCAGTATTTT,CASSLLAGGTTDTQYF
TRBJ1-4,-,once,TRBV7-7,TGTGCTAGCAGCCCCGGACCAGGGGACGAAAAACTGTTTTTT,CASSPGPGDEKLFF
TRBJ1-5,-,-,TRBV2,TGTGCCAGCAGTTCGACAGGACTTAGCAATCAGCCCCAGCATTTT,CASSSTGLSNQPQHF
TRBJ1-6,TRBD1,-,TRBV5-4,TGTGCCAGCAGAAGGACAGGGGGCCCTTCCTATAATTCACCCCTCCACTTT,CASRRTGGPSYNSPLHF
TRBJ2-7,-,-,TRBV10-1,TGCGCCAGCCTTGGGACATCACTCCCCCACGAGCAGTACTTC,CASLGTSLPHEQYF
TRBJ2-7,-,-,TRBV28,TGTGCCAGCAGTTTACGTCCGGGGAGCTCCTACGAGCAGTACTTC,CASSLRPGSSYEQYF
TRBJ2-5,-,-,TRBV11-3,TGTGCCAGCAGCTTAGATCCCGGCAGGGCGGAGACCCAGTACTTC,CASSLDPGRAETQYF
TRBJ1-2,TRBD1,-,TRBV6-1,TGTGCCAGCAGTGAAAGACAGGGCCCTATACTCTACGGCTACACCTTC,CASSERQGPILYGYTF
TRBJ2-1,-,-,TRBV7-2,TGTGCCAGCAGCTTCTCGCAGGGCAATGAGCAGTTCTTC,CASSFSQGNEQFF
TRBJ1-2,TRBD1,-,TRBV7-9,TGTGCCAGCAGCTCAACAGGGGGACATGGCTACACCTTC,CASSSTGGHGYTF
TRBJ1-1,TRBD1,-,TRBV5-5,TGTGCCAGCAGCTTGGATCCCAGGGGGGCGGGGAGGACTGAAGCTTTCTTT,CASSLDPRGAGRTEAFF
TRBJ2-1,-,few,TRBV10-2,TGCGCCAGCATCGGGGATGGCTACAATGAGCAGTTCTTC,CASIGDGYNEQFF
TRBJ2-7,TRBD1,-,TRBV15,TGTGCCACCAGCAGAGATGGGGACAGACCCGCCTACGAGCAGTACTTC,CATSRDGDRPAYEQYF
TRBJ1-1,TRBD1,-,TRBV7-3,TGTGCCAGCAGCTTAATTAGGCCAAAAATTTCCGGGACAGCGAACACTGAAGCTTTCTTT,CASSLIRPKISGTANTEAFF
TRBJ1-5,TRBD1,-,TRBV27,TGTGCCAGCAGTCTAGGCAGGGGGCGCGGGCAGCCCCAGCATTTT,CASSLGRGRGQPQHF
TRBJ2-1,TRBD2,-,TRBV11-3,TGTGCCAGCAGCTTAAGCGGGGCCTCGGACAATGAGCAGTTCTTC,CASSLSGASDNEQFF
TRBJ2-5,TRBD1,-,TRBV5-6,TGTGCCAGCAGCAAAGGGACAGGGTATTACCAAGAGACCCAGTACTTC,CASSKGTGYYQETQYF
TRBJ2-5,-,-,TRBV7-2,TGTGCCAGCAGCTTAGCTGGGTTGGACTCAGAGACCCAGTACTTC,CASSLAGLDSETQYF
TRBJ1-2,-,-,TRBV6-5,TGTGCCAGCAGTTACAACGGGGGGACCTGGGGCTACACCTTC,CASSYNGGTWGYTF
TRBJ2-3,-,-,TRBV25-1,TGTGCCAGCAGCATCACAGATACGCAGTATTTT,CASSITDTQYF
TRBJ1-5,TRBD1,-,TRBV28,TGTGCCAGCAAGCCACAGGGGACGAGACAGCCCCAGCATTTT,CASKPQGTRQPQHF
TRBJ1-3,TRBD1,-,TRBV9,TGTGCCAGCAGCGCAATAACAGGGGTTCGTGGAAACACCATATATTTT,CASSAITGVRGNTIYF